This TCR beta chain was sequenced in a study of cytomegalovirus exposure and HLA in healthy donors. This CDR3 spans 15 amino acids. CDR1 and CDR2 from the germline V gene are SGDLS and YYNGEE. V lost 0 bases and J 4 bases, leaving 13 bases between the germline ends. Study results and limitations: A highly shared variant cluster was judged a likely technical artifact. Based on reports, TCR beta sequences accurately predicted HLA-A and HLA-B alleles for most subjects. Cytomegalovirus-associated status was assigned to 164 TCR beta chains. Researchers reported that a few CMV-associated chains were confirmed in vitro as CMV antigen-specific.

The PCR was carried out with 60 Vbeta primers and 13 Jbeta primers. Here immunoSEQ multiplex PCR was the method, and the copy in TCRdb shows in-frame clones only, minus some. Among 150,000 to 200,000 clones listed, approximately 79% were seen once. As concerns this clone: Its target is unknown.

Sequenced material: PBMCs. The sequence was collected from a man in his fifties or sixties in good health and CMV-seropositive. The J gene is TRBJ1-2, the V gene TRBV9, with a possible D match to TRBD1 (5 bases). Written as DNA, the CDR3 is TGTGCCAGCAGCGTAGATGGAGGAGGGACCTATGGCTACACCTTC. Translation: CASSVDGGGTYGYTF.